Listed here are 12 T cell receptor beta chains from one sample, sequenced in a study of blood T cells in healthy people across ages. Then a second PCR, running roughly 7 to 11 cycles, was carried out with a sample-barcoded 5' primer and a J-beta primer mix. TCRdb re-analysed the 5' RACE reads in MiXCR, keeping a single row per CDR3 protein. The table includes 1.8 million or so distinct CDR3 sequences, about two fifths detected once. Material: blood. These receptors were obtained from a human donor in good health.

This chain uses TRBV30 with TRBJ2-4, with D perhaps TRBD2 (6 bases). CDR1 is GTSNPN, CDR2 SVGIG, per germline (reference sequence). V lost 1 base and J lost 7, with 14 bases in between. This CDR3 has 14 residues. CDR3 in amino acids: CAWSEGGERNIQYF. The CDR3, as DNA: TGTGCCTGGAGTGAAGGCGGGGAGCGGAACATTCAGTACTTC.

The CDR3 DNA is TGTGCCAGCAGCTTTAACCCAGGAATTAAGGGCAATGAGCAGTTCTTC. It specifies CASSFNPGIKGNEQFF. The chain combines TRBV7-3 with TRBJ2-1, with unresolved D. The germline V and J ends were trimmed by 3 bases and 6 bases, with 18 bases remaining between them. The CDR3 has 16 residues. Per the germline V gene, CDR1 is SGHTA and CDR2 is FQGTGA. The entire variable domain, with the rest obtained from reference TRBV7-3 and TRBJ2-1, is as follows: GAGVSQTPSNKVTEKGKYVELRCDPISGHTALYWYRQSLGQGPEFLIYFQGTGAADDSGLPNDRFFAVRPEGSVSTLKIQRTERGDSAVYLCASSFNPGIKGNEQFFGPGTRLTVL.

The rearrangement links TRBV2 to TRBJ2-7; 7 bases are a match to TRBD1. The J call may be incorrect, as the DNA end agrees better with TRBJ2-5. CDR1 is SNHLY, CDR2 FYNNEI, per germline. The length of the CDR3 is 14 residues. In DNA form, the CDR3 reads TGTGCCAGCCGCAACAGGGGCGGTTCGGAGACCCAGTACTTC. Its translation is CASRNRGGSETQYF.

CDR3 sequence (DNA): TGTGCCAGCAGTTACAGTGGAGGGTTCGTAGGGTTCTTC. Its protein is CASSYSGGFVGFF. The V and J genes are TRBV6-2 or TRBV6-3 and TRBJ2-1; a weak D match, TRBD2 (6 bases). V lost 2 bases to trimming and J lost 15 bases, with 17 bases between them. Germline V lookup: CDR1 MNHEY, CDR2 SVGEGT. CDR3 length: 13 amino acids.

The CDR3 DNA reads as TGTGCCAGCAGCGCCTCAGTCCTCATGAACACTGAAGCTTTCTTT. Encoded protein: CASSASVLMNTEAFF. The chain uses TRBV4-2 and TRBJ1-1; D not certain. Germline V gene data show CDR1 as LGHNA and CDR2 as YNFKEQ. This CDR3 has 15 residues. The V end was cut by 5 bases, the J end by 0 bases, with 13 bases between.

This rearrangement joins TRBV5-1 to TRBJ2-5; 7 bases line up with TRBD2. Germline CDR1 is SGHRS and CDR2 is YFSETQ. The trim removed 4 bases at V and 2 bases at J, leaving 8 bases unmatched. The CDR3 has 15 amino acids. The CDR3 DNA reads TGCGCCAGCAGCATCCTCGCGGGGGAGCAAGAGACCCAGTACTTC. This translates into CASSILAGEQETQYF. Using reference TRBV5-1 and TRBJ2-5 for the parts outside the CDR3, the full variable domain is KAGVTQTPRYLIKTRGQQVTLSCSPISGHRSVSWYQQTPGQGLQFLFEYFSETQRNKGNFPGRFSGRQFSNSRSEMNVSTLELGDSALYLCASSILAGEQETQYFGPGTRLLVL.

CDR3 residues: CASSQTRGDYNEQFF. The CDR3 coding sequence is TGCGCCAGCAGCCAAACGCGGGGGGATTACAATGAGCAGTTCTTC. This sequence joins TRBV4-3 and TRBJ2-1, with 8 bases identical to TRBD2. The V gene's germline CDR1 is LGHNA and CDR2 YSLEER. V lost 2 bases and J lost 4; bases outside the gene matches: 4. This CDR3 spans 15 amino acids.

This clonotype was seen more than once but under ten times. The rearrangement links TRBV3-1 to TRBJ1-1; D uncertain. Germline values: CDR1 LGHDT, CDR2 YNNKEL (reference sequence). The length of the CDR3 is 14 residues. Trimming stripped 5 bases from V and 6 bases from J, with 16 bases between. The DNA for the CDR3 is TGTGCCAGCAGCTATATCTCCGGGTCCCCTGAAGCTTTCTTT. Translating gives CASSYISGSPEAFF.

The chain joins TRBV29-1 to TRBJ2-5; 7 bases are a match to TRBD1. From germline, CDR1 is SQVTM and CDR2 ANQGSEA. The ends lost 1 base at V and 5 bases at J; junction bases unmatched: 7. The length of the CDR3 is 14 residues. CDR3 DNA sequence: TGCAGCGTTGAAGTATCGACAGGGCAGGAGACCCAGTACTTC. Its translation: CSVEVSTGQETQYF.

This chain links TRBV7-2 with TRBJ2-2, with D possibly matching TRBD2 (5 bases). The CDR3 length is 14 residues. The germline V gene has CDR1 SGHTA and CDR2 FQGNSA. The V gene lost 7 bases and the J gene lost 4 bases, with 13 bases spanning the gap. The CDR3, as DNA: TGTGCCAGCACCGGGGTTTTGGTCACCGGGGAGCTGTTTTTT. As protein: CASTGVLVTGELFF.

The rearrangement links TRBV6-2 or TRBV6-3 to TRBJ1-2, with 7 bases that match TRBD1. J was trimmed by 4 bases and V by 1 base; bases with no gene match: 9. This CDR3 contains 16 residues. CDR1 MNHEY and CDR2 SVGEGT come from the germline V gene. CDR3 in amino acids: CASSYYPRTGSYGYTF. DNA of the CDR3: TGTGCCAGCAGTTACTACCCCCGGACAGGCTCCTATGGCTACACCTTC.

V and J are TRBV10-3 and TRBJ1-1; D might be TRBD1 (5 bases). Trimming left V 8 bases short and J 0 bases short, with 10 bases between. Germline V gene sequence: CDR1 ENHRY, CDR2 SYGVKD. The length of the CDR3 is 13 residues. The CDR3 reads CAILDTLNTEAFF. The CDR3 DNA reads TGTGCCATCCTGGACACCCTGAACACTGAAGCTTTCTTT.